A single sample gave rise to the 18 T cell receptor beta chains below, sequenced in a study of cytomegalovirus exposure and HLA in healthy donors. Sequencing used immunoSEQ multiplex PCR; TCRdb keeps in-frame clones, though not all of them. The sample records tens of thousands of clones, around 96% being singletons. The material sequenced was PBMCs. The receptors were sampled from a woman aged 18-35 years in good health and CMV-seronegative.

This clone was detected a few times. This CDR3 reads CASSYDGQNHYEQYF. The CDR3 bases are TGTGCCAGCAGTTACGATGGACAGAACCACTACGAGCAGTACTTC. The rearrangement joins TRBV6-5 to TRBJ2-7; D possibly corresponds to TRBD1 (6 bases). There are 15 residues in the CDR3. V was shortened by 2 bases and J by 3 bases, with 14 bases between the two germline ends. The germline CDR1 and CDR2 sequences are MNHEY and SVGAGI.

This chain joins TRBV5-6 and TRBJ2-7, with TRBD2 identical over 7 bases. Losses at the gene ends were 7 bases for V and 2 bases for J; bases not matched to a gene: 9. The CDR3 consists of 14 residues. CDR1 is SGHDT, CDR2 YYEEEE, per germline. This CDR3 is CASLVGGGAYEQYF. The CDR3 DNA reads as TGTGCCAGCTTAGTTGGGGGAGGGGCCTACGAGCAGTACTTC.

This sequence joins TRBV5-8 and TRBJ1-2; D is undetermined. This CDR3 has 13 amino acids. Trimming shortened V by 3 bases and J by 8 bases, and 14 bases separated the two germline ends. The germline CDR1 and CDR2 sequences are SGHTS and YDEGEE. CDR3 in amino acids: CASSSGWTGGYTF. The CDR3 DNA reads TGTGCCAGCAGCTCGGGGTGGACTGGAGGCTACACCTTC.

The gene calls are TRBV20-1 and TRBJ1-1, with no clear D. V lost 6 bases to trimming and J lost 3 bases, with 5 bases between them. CDR3 length: 10 residues. Germline values: CDR1 DFQATT, CDR2 SNEGSKA (reference sequence). As DNA, the CDR3 is TGCAGTGCCACAGACACTGAAGCTTTCTTT. This sequence encodes CSATDTEAFF.

V is TRBV30 and J is TRBJ2-4, with 8 bases that match TRBD1. V dropped 2 bases and J dropped 5; count of bases not matched to a gene: 5. The CDR3 contains 14 residues. Germline loops: CDR1 GTSNPN, CDR2 SVGIG (reference sequence). The chain's CDR3 is CAWSRLGQENIQYF. The CDR3 DNA reads as TGTGCCTGGAGTCGCCTGGGACAGGAAAACATTCAGTACTTC.

This chain links TRBV27 with TRBJ2-2; 11 bases line up with TRBD2. Trimming removed 4 bases from V and 3 bases from J; junction bases left unmatched: 4. Germline V lookup: CDR1 MNHEY, CDR2 SMNVEV (reference sequence). The CDR3 consists of 16 residues. The CDR3 spells CASSSTSGRYTGELFF. DNA of the CDR3: TGTGCCAGCAGTTCAACTAGCGGGAGATACACCGGGGAGCTGTTTTTT.

The chain uses TRBV28 and TRBJ2-7; D is unclear. The CDR3 consists of 13 residues. Germline V gene lookup returns CDR1 MDHEN and CDR2 SYDVKM. V was shortened by 4 bases and J by 2 bases, with 9 bases between the two germline ends. The DNA of the CDR3 is TGTGCCAGCAGTTGGAGTGGAACCTACGAGCAGTACTTC. It codes for CASSWSGTYEQYF.

This chain uses TRBV27 with TRBJ2-3; the D is unclear. The germline V gene encodes CDR1 MNHEY and CDR2 SMNVEV (reference sequence). Deletions cut 2 bases from V and 2 bases from J, with 8 bases between. The CDR3 sequence is 14 residues long. The CDR3 coding sequence is TGTGCCAGCAGTTTAAATATTAACACAGATACGCAGTATTTT. Its protein is CASSLNINTDTQYF.

The CDR3 nucleotides read TGCGCCAGCAGCTTGGCGCTCCAGGGGACAACCTATGGCTACACCTTC. It codes for CASSLALQGTTYGYTF. The chain is built from TRBV5-1 and TRBJ1-2, with a weak D call TRBD1 (6 bases). This CDR3 spans 16 amino acids. The germline V gene has CDR1 SGHRS and CDR2 YFSETQ. The V end was cut by 0 bases, the J end by 4 bases, with 16 bases between. The whole variable domain, remainder taken from reference TRBV5-1 and TRBJ1-2, is KAGVTQTPRYLIKTRGQQVTLSCSPISGHRSVSWYQQTPGQGLQFLFEYFSETQRNKGNFPGRFSGRQFSNSRSEMNVSTLELGDSALYLCASSLALQGTTYGYTFGSGTRLTVV.

The chain has TRBV6-5 and TRBJ2-1; 10 nucleotides align to TRBD2. The germline V gene has CDR1 MNHEY and CDR2 SVGAGI. CDR3 length: 15 residues. J gave up 10 bases and V 5 bases, and 11 bases lay outside the gene matches. CDR3 residues: CASSKPLAGAPEQFF. The CDR3 nucleotides are TGTGCCAGCAGTAAACCTCTAGCGGGAGCCCCCGAGCAGTTCTTC.

This sequence joins TRBV6-5 and TRBJ1-2; weak D call: TRBD1 (5 bases). CDR3 length: 15 residues. Germline V lookup: CDR1 MNHEY, CDR2 SVGAGI. Trimming cost V 4 bases and J 3 bases, with 15 bases left between them. In DNA form, the CDR3 reads TGTGCCAGCAGTTCGCCGGGAGGGGCACACTATGGCTACACCTTC. Its translation is CASSSPGGAHYGYTF.

This chain joins TRBV4-1 and TRBJ1-1, with a weak D call TRBD1 (5 bases). The CDR3 is 18 residues long. Germline V gives CDR1 MGHRA, CDR2 YSYEKL. V was pared by 2 bases and J by 0 bases, with 19 bases between. The CDR3 nucleotides read TGCGCCAGCAGCCAACCCACCCAAACGACAGCAATGAACACTGAAGCTTTCTTT. Translated: CASSQPTQTTAMNTEAFF.

The chain is built from TRBV5-1 and TRBJ2-4; the match to TRBD2 covers 16 bases. Germline CDR1 and CDR2: SGHRS and YFSETQ. The CDR3 runs to 19 residues. The junction had 4 bases not matched to a gene; V was cut back by 0 bases and J by 1 base. CDR3 in amino acids: CASSLVGLAGGPAKNIQYF. CDR3 nucleotide sequence: TGCGCCAGCAGCTTGGTGGGACTAGCGGGAGGGCCTGCCAAAAACATTCAGTACTTC.

The chain couples TRBV10-3 to TRBJ2-1; D is uncertain. CDR1 is ENHRY and CDR2 is SYGVKD in the germline V gene. The V end lost 2 bases, the J end lost 6 bases, and 11 bases lay between the germline ends. This CDR3 has 14 residues. CDR3 sequence (DNA): TGTGCCATCAGTGAGGCTTTGGGCGTCAATGAGCAGTTCTTC. It yields the protein CAISEALGVNEQFF.

This chain joins TRBV12-2 and TRBJ1-1; no check of the table's D call, TRBD1, against the DNA was made. TRBV12-2 is described as a pseudogene. CDR3 length equals 18 residues. CDR3 amino acids: CASRLVSLPVNADTEAFF. CDR3 in DNA: TGTGCAAGTCGCTTAGTGTCACTCCCCGTAAACGCAGACACAGAAGCTTTCTTT.

This clone was detected once. V gene TRBV4-2 combines with J gene TRBJ1-1, with D unclear. The CDR3 runs 14 residues. Germline V lookup: CDR1 LGHNA, CDR2 YNFKEQ. V lost 0 bases, J lost 0 bases, and 5 bases lay in between. The CDR3 loop reads CASSQDTVNTEAFF. In nucleotides, the CDR3 is TGTGCCAGCAGCCAAGACACAGTGAACACTGAAGCTTTCTTT.

This rearrangement joins TRBV28 to TRBJ2-3; D may be TRBD2 (5 bases). The germline CDR1 and CDR2 sequences are MDHEN and SYDVKM. The ends were cut back, 2 bases at V and 2 bases at J, with 11 bases in the middle. The CDR3 has 15 residues. The CDR3 here is CASSLPREDTDTQYF. The DNA for the CDR3 is TGTGCCAGCAGTTTACCCCGGGAAGACACAGATACGCAGTATTTT.

The CDR3 spells CATSTRDRATGELFF. The CDR3 nucleotides read TGTGCCACCAGCACCCGGGACAGGGCCACCGGGGAGCTGTTTTTT. This chain connects TRBV15 to TRBJ2-2; the match to TRBD1 covers 9 bases. The CDR3 contains 15 residues. The junction had 4 bases not matched to a gene; V was cut back by 4 bases and J by 4 bases. From germline, CDR1 is LNHNV and CDR2 YYDKDF (reference sequence).